The rows below give T cell receptor beta chains drawn from one sample of a study of cytotoxic CD8 clonotypes in ibrutinib-treated CLL. Profiled with immunoSEQ multiplex PCR; TCRdb holds only in-frame clones, not every one. Of approximately 190,000 clones listed, approximately 79% are singletons. The material was PBMCs, obtained after 12 months of ibrutinib treatment. These receptors all come from a human donor with chronic lymphocytic leukemia. Both conserved end residues are trimmed from each CDR3. Size is stated for part of the rows, as once, few or many counts, or as a class when the clone is expanded.

TRBJ2-1	NA	TRBV25-1	ASSPPQRAGSYNEQF
TRBJ2-3	NA	TRBV5-1	ASSPDAGGDTQY
TRBJ2-1	NA	TRBV11-3	ASSLGQGRDNEQF
TRBJ2-1	NA	TRBV6-5	ASSYMSLAGISQF
TRBJ2-2	once	TRBV11-2	ASSLGTSAVPGELF
TRBJ2-5	NA	TRBV27	ASSPGSKTSSGWFGTQY
TRBJ1-2	NA	TRBV29-1	SVVRVSNYGYT
TRBJ2-7	NA	TRBV2	ASSRDRESYEQY
TRBJ2-3	NA	TRBV4-2	ASSQASGTYTDTQY
TRBJ1-2	NA	TRBV5-1	ASSHTTTSYGYT
TRBJ2-5	once	TRBV7-3	ASSFYSGLQETQY
TRBJ2-7	NA	TRBV5-8	ASSREGSDEQY
TRBJ1-1	NA	TRBV7-2	ASKAQMNTEAF
TRBJ1-2	few	TRBV5-5	ASSSDRGRDGYT
TRBJ1-2	NA	TRBV28	ASSLGTYGYT
TRBJ2-3	NA	TRBV29-1	SSRALGTDTQY
TRBJ1-1	NA	TRBV7-7	ASSSRVGGEAF
TRBJ1-3	few	TRBV10-3	AITSQGGNTIY
TRBJ2-1	NA	TRBV1	TSSQDLDPREGAGSSYNEQF
TRBJ1-5	NA	TRBV4-2	ASSHYPPDRPDRPQH
TRBJ1-1	NA	TRBV7-3	ASSLGGTALNTEAF
TRBJ2-4	NA	TRBV4-1	ASSQRTGENIQY
TRBJ1-1	NA	TRBV28	ASSLQEGEAF
TRBJ2-1	NA	TRBV5-1	ASSLVGTSGNPLKQF
TRBJ2-7	NA	TRBV10-2	ASRLSGTPSGEQY
TRBJ2-1	NA	TRBV6-5	ASSYSNGWF
TRBJ1-2	NA	TRBV9	ASSVVGQGSRYGYT
TRBJ1-4	few	TRBV5-5	ASSFRVTNEKLF
TRBJ2-7	NA	TRBV6-5	ASSLMGGMSEQY
TRBJ2-7	NA	TRBV14	ASRGSDSYEQY
TRBJ2-7	NA	TRBV5-6	ASSSGQGYEQY
TRBJ2-1	few	TRBV5-1	ASSNPSGGGEQF
TRBJ1-2	NA	TRBV10-1	ASSETGSYGYT
TRBJ2-1	NA	TRBV2	ASSGDHNEQF
TRBJ2-1	few	TRBV27	ASRKVGGNEQF
TRBJ2-7	NA	TRBV5-1	ASSLVSSYEQY
TRBJ1-3	NA	TRBV5-1	ASSLDTSGNTIY
TRBJ2-2	NA	TRBV2	ASLEGAIDTGELF
TRBJ2-2	few	TRBV18	ASSQGAQITGELF
TRBJ2-2	NA	TRBV11-1	ASSTGSLNTGELF
TRBJ1-3	NA	TRBV19	ASRDDRAGNTIY
TRBJ2-3	NA	TRBV25-1	ASSTELAASTDTQY
TRBJ2-3	few	TRBV29-1	SLHSHTQY
TRBJ1-1	NA	TRBV5-1	ASSLAGVGAF
TRBJ1-1	few	TRBV6-5	ASRPTTQGAF
TRBJ2-1	NA	TRBV2	ASSQDRFPLDEQF
TRBJ1-1	NA	TRBV28	ASMTGEGFGTEAF
TRBJ1-2	NA	TRBV5-1	ASSSPAGDYGYT
TRBJ1-5	NA	TRBV18	ASSPQTPREDQPQH
TRBJ1-2	NA	TRBV5-1	ASRSPGQAGYGYT
TRBJ2-5	NA	TRBV5-1	ASSLGTFGKTQY
TRBJ1-2	NA	TRBV18	ASSPRDRVGYGYT
TRBJ2-7	NA	TRBV4-2	ASSQEGIGVNEQY
TRBJ2-2	few	TRBV10-1	ATPGLAGRGGELF